This record covers a single TCR beta chain. Some clones are missing from TCRdb's copy, which holds only in-frame ones; the method was immunoSEQ multiplex PCR. The sample has tens of thousands of clones, 90% to 96% seen once. CDR1 and CDR2 (germline): SNHLY, FYNNEI. The CDR3 consists of 12 residues. The V end lost 4 bases, the J end lost 8 bases, and 11 bases lay between the germline ends. The data were obtained in a study of technical replicates of blood from a few donors. This chain uses TRBV2 with TRBJ1-1; unclear D gene. What was sequenced was T cells isolated from PBMCs. The clonotype comes from a human donor in good health. For the CDR3, the DNA is TGTGCCAGCAGTGTAGGCGGTCTAGAAGCTTTCTTT. Residues: CASSVGGLEAFF.